This T cell receptor beta chain came from a study of response to subunit inactivated influenza vaccine. The CDR3 is 16 amino acids. Trimming shortened V by 4 bases and J by 3 bases, and 13 bases separated the two germline ends. Germline V gene data show CDR1 as SGHVS and CDR2 as FNYEAQ. TCRdb recomputed calls from the RT-PCR reads with MiXCR, one row per CDR3 protein. Of around 480,000 distinct CDR3 sequences in the sample, 9.5% to 12% are singletons; the top ten hold approximately 12%. This clonotype was obtained from a man between 45 and 60 years old who received an inactivated influenza vaccine. Material: PBMCs from blood, obtained 40 to 50 days after vaccination. The rearrangement uses TRBV7-6 and TRBJ2-6; D is possibly TRBD2 (6 bases). DNA for the CDR3: TGTGCCAGCAGCTCCATCGGGGGAGGTGGGGCCAACGTCCTGACTTTC. Translated: CASSSIGGGGANVLTF.